The sequence of this TCR beta chain was determined in a study of regulatory T cells in long-lasting Graves disease. Study at large: The criterion for persistent Graves' disease was over 5 years of antithyroid drugs with positive TSH receptor antibodies.

Whole-study results and caveats: Repertoires from persistent disease leaned toward TRBV28, TRBJ1-2 and TRBJ2-5.

CDR3 length: 15 amino acids. Trimming took 7 bases from V and 5 from J, leaving 20 bases between them. The germline V gene has CDR1 MNHNS and CDR2 SASEGT. This clonotype was seen repeatedly, ten times or more. Its antigen is currently unknown. The time point here: persistent/refractory GD, antithyroid drugs over 5 years with positive TRAb. The TCR library was prepared using RNA isolated from PBMCs. Libraries of TCR beta came from iRepertoire HTBI primers plus Arm-PCR of CDR3 regions. Authors' analysis steps: The samples yielded 62 TRBV and roughly 15 TRBJ segments. TCRdb analysed the multiplex PCR reads with MiXCR anew, one entry per CDR3 protein. The V and J calls here are based on TCRdb, not the publication. Here the sample spans more than 300,000 distinct CDR3 sequences, about 19% being singletons.

The receptor's source is a female donor with Graves disease. This chain joins TRBV6-1 and TRBJ2-5; D remains ambiguous. The sequenced sample was peripheral blood mononuclear cells (PBMCs), obtained when the disease was refractory, from a patient treated with antithyroid drugs. The CDR3 here is CASTKLGQSIETQYF. The DNA of the CDR3 is TGTGCCAGCACCAAGTTAGGGCAGTCAATTGAGACCCAGTACTTC.